This record covers a single T cell receptor beta chain. The target antigen is unknown. Sequencing was performed with immunoSEQ multiplex PCR; in TCRdb, only in-frame clones are kept and a portion is missing. The sample gives 150,000 to 250,000 clones, around 80% of which show up once; around 1.2% is in the top ten. This record belongs to a study of cytomegalovirus exposure and HLA in healthy donors. Overall study findings and caveats: TCR clusters originating in the first cohort tended to co-occur in the roughly 130 validation repertoires, according to a later analysis. Generally TCR sequences proved uncommon, though certain public TCRs appeared in numerous donors. There were 150 to 200 TCR beta chains listed as cytomegalovirus-associated. The classifier reportedly diagnosed cytomegalovirus status with high sensitivity and specificity.

CDR3 size: 14 residues. The germline V gene has CDR1 MNHNS and CDR2 SASEGT. Trimming took off 6 bases at V and 0 bases at J, with 11 bases between the two ends. Sequenced sample: PBMCs. The chain employs TRBV6-1 and TRBJ1-1; D is undetermined. The TCR sequence derives from a woman in her twenties or thirties in good health and CMV-seronegative. CDR3 sequence (DNA): TGTGCCAGCAGGGACTGGCTCTTGAACACTGAAGCTTTCTTT. Its translation: CASRDWLLNTEAFF.